Below, 20 T cell receptor beta chains from the same sample are listed, as sequenced in a study of CD8+ T cells in alopecia areata. Following extraction, RNA underwent reverse transcription to cDNA, which served as the sequencing template. Produced via immunoSEQ multiplex PCR; TCRdb's table is partial and in-frame only. The data contain approximately 110,000 clones, roughly three fifths of them singletons. The treatment is: oral pan-JAK inhibitor, 5-10 mg twice daily. The specimen comprised CD8+ T cells sorted from blood, sampled at week 24, from a patient treated with tofacitinib. These receptors all stem from a human donor with alopecia areata.

This sequence joins TRBV14 and TRBJ2-7; no reliable D call. V lost 1 base to trimming and J lost 0 bases, with 4 bases between them. The germline V gene has CDR1 SGHDN and CDR2 FVKESK. CDR3 length equals 13 residues. For the CDR3, the DNA is TGTGCCAGCAGCCAAGTCAACTCCTACGAGCAGTACTTC. Translating it yields CASSQVNSYEQYF.

This clone was observed a few times. The rearrangement uses TRBV13 and TRBJ2-1; TRBD1 agrees at 12 bases. V trimming: 4 bases; J trimming: 7 bases; junction bases outside the gene matches: 8. Germline V lookup: CDR1 PRHDT, CDR2 FYEKMQ (reference sequence). The CDR3 covers 16 residues. CDR3 DNA: TGTGCCAGCAGCTCAGCCGGGACAGGGGGCAGGAATGAGCAGTTCTTC. This codes for CASSSAGTGGRNEQFF.

The chain links TRBV7-9 to TRBJ1-2; the match to TRBD1 covers 9 bases. From germline, CDR1 is SEHNR and CDR2 FQNEAQ (reference sequence). CDR3 length: 15 residues. V dropped 5 bases and J dropped 6; count of bases not matched to a gene: 10. In nucleotides, the CDR3 is TGTGCCAGCAGCGACGGAGACAGGGGGGGCGATGGCTACACCTTC. This codes for CASSDGDRGGDGYTF.

This clone was seen a handful of times. The chain recombines TRBV2 with TRBJ2-7, with a tentative D call TRBD1 (6 bases). The CDR3 covers 15 residues. The germline CDR1 and CDR2 sequences are SNHLY and FYNNEI. V dropped 7 bases and J dropped 2 bases, with 18 bases sitting between them. The CDR3 DNA is TGTGCCAGCACCGAACCGGGACACGTACCCTACGAGCAGTACTTC. This codes for CASTEPGHVPYEQYF.

V gene TRBV5-6 combines with J gene TRBJ2-3; D possibly corresponds to TRBD2 (6 bases). CDR3 length: 17 residues. The V gene's germline CDR1 is SGHDT and CDR2 YYEEEE. V was trimmed by 4 bases and J by 0 bases, leaving 18 bases between them. CDR3 in DNA: TGTGCCAGCAGCACCCCTAGCGAGAAGTTGAGCACAGATACGCAGTATTTT. This gives the protein CASSTPSEKLSTDTQYF.

This clone has more than one count but fewer than ten. The CDR3 DNA is TGCGCCAGCAGCTTCGACGGGACCTACGAGCAGTACTTC. Its translation: CASSFDGTYEQYF. V usage is TRBV5-1 and J usage is TRBJ2-7; weak D call: TRBD2 (5 bases). The CDR3 is made up of 13 amino acids. Germline V lookup: CDR1 SGHRS, CDR2 YFSETQ. Trimming cost V 2 bases and J 2 bases, with 8 bases left between them.

This chain connects TRBV2 to TRBJ1-5, with 7 bases identical to TRBD1. Trimming removed 5 bases from V and 0 bases from J; junction bases left unmatched: 4. From germline, CDR1 is SNHLY and CDR2 FYNNEI. The CDR3 has 15 residues. The CDR3 is CASSPGTASNQPQHF. CDR3 in DNA: TGTGCCAGCAGTCCCGGGACAGCTAGCAATCAGCCCCAGCATTTT.

This clone was found a few times. The J gene is TRBJ1-1, the V gene TRBV5-6; D ambiguous. The CDR3 spans 11 residues. CDR1 is SGHDT and CDR2 is YYEEEE in the germline V gene. Trimming left V 0 bases short and J 6 bases short, with 3 bases between. DNA for the CDR3: TGTGCCAGCAGCTTGGGACCTGAAGCTTTCTTT. This translates into CASSLGPEAFF.

The genes are TRBV6-5 and TRBJ2-1; D possibly corresponds to TRBD2 (6 bases). This CDR3 has 14 amino acids. Per germline, CDR1 MNHEY and CDR2 SVGAGI. V was pared by 2 bases and J by 6 bases, with 11 bases between. The CDR3 region is CASSYLSGSNEQFF. The CDR3, as DNA: TGTGCCAGCAGTTACCTGTCCGGGAGCAATGAGCAGTTCTTC.

The chain links TRBV5-6 to TRBJ1-5; unclear D gene. This CDR3 region has 15 residues. Germline V gene lookup returns CDR1 SGHDT and CDR2 YYEEEE. Trimming left V 0 bases short and J 5 bases short, with 12 bases between. The CDR3 DNA is TGTGCCAGCAGCTTGGCCCTCGAGTACCATCAGCCCCAGCATTTT. Amino acid sequence: CASSLALEYHQPQHF. Full variable domain (remainder filled in from reference TRBV5-6 and TRBJ1-5): DAGVTQSPTHLIKTRGQQVTLRCSPKSGHDTVSWYQQALGQGPQFIFQYYEEEERQRGNFPDRFSGHQFPNYSSELNVNALLLGDSALYLCASSLALEYHQPQHFGDGTRLSIL.

The CDR3 nucleotides are TGTGCCAGCAGTTTGGGGGGCGCCTTTAATTCACCCCTCCACTTT. This gives the protein CASSLGGAFNSPLHF. The chain couples TRBV27 to TRBJ1-6; perhaps TRBD1 as D (6 bases). V was shortened by 3 bases and J by 6 bases, with 12 bases between the two germline ends. CDR1 and CDR2 (germline): MNHEY, SMNVEV (reference sequence). This CDR3 region has 15 residues.

The rearrangement uses TRBV6-5 and TRBJ1-2; 7 bases align to TRBD1. Germline V gene lookup returns CDR1 MNHEY and CDR2 SVGAGI. CDR3 length equals 14 residues. V was clipped by 7 bases and J by 13 bases; unmatched bases: 18. The CDR3 spells CASTLTTGLHPLTF. Here the CDR3 DNA reads TGTGCCAGCACCTTAACGACAGGGTTACACCCGCTCACCTTC.

V and J are TRBV11-2 and TRBJ2-7, with D hard to call. The V gene's germline CDR1 is SGHAT and CDR2 FQNNGV. V lost 0 bases to trimming and J lost 6 bases, with 15 bases between them. This CDR3 spans 15 amino acids. CDR3 nucleotide sequence: TGTGCCAGCAGCTTAGATATAGTTGCTTTGGGCGAGCAGTACTTC. Translation: CASSLDIVALGEQYF.

The chain carries TRBV29-1 and TRBJ2-7; possibly TRBD1 or TRBD2 for D (6 bases each). CDR3 length: 13 amino acids. The V end was cut by 6 bases, the J end by 4 bases, with 16 bases between. Germline V CDR1 and CDR2: SQVTM, ANQGSEA. The CDR3 is CSVLQGAGYEQYF. CDR3 in DNA: TGCAGCGTGTTACAGGGTGCGGGATACGAGCAGTACTTC.

This rearrangement joins TRBV5-6 to TRBJ2-1; D gene uncertain. Looked up from germline, CDR1 is SGHDT and CDR2 is YYEEEE. This CDR3 contains 13 residues. With 1 base removed from V and 3 bases from J, the gap between germline ends came to 5 bases. CDR3 DNA: TGTGCCAGCAGCTTGAGACTCTACAATGAGCAGTTCTTC. This codes for CASSLRLYNEQFF.

The chain is built from TRBV11-3 and TRBJ2-5, with a weak D call TRBD1 (5 bases). Germline V lookup: CDR1 SGHNT, CDR2 YENEEA. The V end was cut by 5 bases, the J end by 1 base, with 8 bases between. The CDR3 consists of 13 residues. In DNA form, the CDR3 reads TGTGCCAGCAGCCCCGACAGCCAAGAGACCCAGTACTTC. It translates to CASSPDSQETQYF.

The chain uses TRBV11-2 and TRBJ2-2; 10 nucleotides agree with TRBD2. Trimming cost V 3 bases and J 4 bases; bases outside gene matches: 2. This CDR3 has 15 residues. The germline gives CDR1 SGHAT, CDR2 FQNNGV. CDR3 coding DNA: TGTGCCAGCAGCTTTTTAGCGGGGGGCACCGGGGAGCTGTTTTTT. This translates into CASSFLAGGTGELFF. Together with reference TRBV11-2 and TRBJ2-2, the CDR3 gives the full variable domain: EAGVAQSPRYKIIEKRQSVAFWCNPISGHATLYWYQQILGQGPKLLIQFQNNGVVDDSQLPKDRFSAERLKGVDSTLKIQPAKLEDSAVYLCASSFLAGGTGELFFGEGSRLTVL.

This clone was seen more than once but under ten times. This chain uses TRBV30 with TRBJ2-2, with unresolved D. V gave up 1 base and J gave up 1 base, with 4 bases separating them. CDR1 is GTSNPN and CDR2 is SVGIG in the germline V gene (reference sequence). The CDR3 consists of 13 residues. The DNA for the CDR3 is TGTGCCTGGAGTGAAGAGAACACCGGGGAGCTGTTTTTT. Translation: CAWSEENTGELFF.

This clone occurred once. The V and J genes are TRBV27 and TRBJ2-5, with a possible D match to TRBD2 (6 bases). V was cut by 7 bases and J by 5 bases, with 26 bases left in between. CDR1 and CDR2 from the germline V gene are MNHEY and SMNVEV (reference sequence). The CDR3 contains 17 residues. The CDR3 region is CASTSNPPGYGGETQYF. The CDR3 DNA is TGTGCCAGCACCTCGAACCCGCCAGGGTATGGGGGGGAGACCCAGTACTTC.

The chain joins TRBV27 to TRBJ2-7, with D hard to call. CDR3 length: 13 amino acids. Per germline, CDR1 MNHEY and CDR2 SMNVEV (reference sequence). Trimming removed 2 bases from V and 4 bases from J, with 9 bases in between. The DNA for the CDR3 is TGTGCCAGCAGTTTAGAATTGGATTACGAGCAGTACTTC. It encodes CASSLELDYEQYF.